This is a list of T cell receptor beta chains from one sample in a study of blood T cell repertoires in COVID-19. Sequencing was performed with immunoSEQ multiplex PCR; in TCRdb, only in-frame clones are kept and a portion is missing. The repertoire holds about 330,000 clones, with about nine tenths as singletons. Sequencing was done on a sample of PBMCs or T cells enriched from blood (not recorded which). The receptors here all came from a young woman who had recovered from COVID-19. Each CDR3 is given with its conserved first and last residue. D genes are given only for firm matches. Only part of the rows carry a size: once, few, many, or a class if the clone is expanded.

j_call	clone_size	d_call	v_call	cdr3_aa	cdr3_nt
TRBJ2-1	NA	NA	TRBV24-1	CATSDSLTPRHEQFF	TGTGCCACCAGTGACTCCTTGACTCCTCGCCATGAGCAGTTCTTC
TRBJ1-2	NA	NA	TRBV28	CASRIDSPNYGYTF	TGTGCCAGCAGGATCGACAGCCCCAACTATGGCTACACCTTC
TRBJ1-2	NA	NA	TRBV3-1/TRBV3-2	CASSQDPLLYGYTF	TGTGCCAGCAGCCAAGATCCCCTCCTCTATGGCTACACCTTC
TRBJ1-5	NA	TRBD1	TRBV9	CASSLTGDSNQPQHF	TGTGCCAGCAGCCTGACAGGGGATAGCAATCAGCCCCAGCATTTT
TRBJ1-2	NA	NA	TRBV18	CASSPTQGNYGYTF	TGTGCCAGCTCACCGACCCAGGGGAACTATGGCTACACCTTC
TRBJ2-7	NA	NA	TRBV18	CASSPRHEEEQYF	TGTGCCAGCTCACCACGTCATGAAGAGGAGCAGTACTTC
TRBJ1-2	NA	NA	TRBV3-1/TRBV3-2	CASSHGHLNYGYTF	TGTGCCAGCAGCCACGGACACCTTAACTATGGCTACACCTTC
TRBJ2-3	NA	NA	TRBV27	CASSLDRGDTQYF	TGTGCCAGCAGTTTAGACCGGGGAGATACGCAGTATTTT
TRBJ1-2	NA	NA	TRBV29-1	CSVRSEGPYGYTF	TGCAGCGTACGAAGCGAGGGCCCCTATGGCTACACCTTC
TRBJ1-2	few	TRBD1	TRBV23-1	CASSQTGAPNYGYTF	TGCGCCAGCAGTCAAACAGGGGCCCCTAACTATGGCTACACCTTC
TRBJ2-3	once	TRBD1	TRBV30	CAWSPGQGAGDTQYF	TGTGCCTGGAGTCCCGGACAGGGGGCAGGAGATACGCAGTATTTT
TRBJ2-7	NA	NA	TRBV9	CASSVGGGTYEQYF	TGTGCCAGCAGCGTAGGTGGGGGGACCTACGAGCAGTACTTC
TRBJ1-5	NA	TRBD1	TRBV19	CASSVRGQGGQPQHF	TGTGCCAGTAGTGTCAGAGGACAGGGTGGACAGCCCCAGCATTTT
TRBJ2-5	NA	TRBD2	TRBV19	CASRLAGGETQYF	TGTGCCAGTCGACTAGCGGGGGGGGAGACCCAGTACTTC
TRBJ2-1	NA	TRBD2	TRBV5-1	CASSLFTSGSNNEQFF	TGCGCCAGCAGCTTGTTTACTAGCGGGAGTAACAATGAGCAGTTCTTC
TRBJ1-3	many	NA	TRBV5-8	CASSLQGIVADTIYF	TGTGCCAGCAGCCTCCAGGGGATTGTAGCCGACACCATATATTTT
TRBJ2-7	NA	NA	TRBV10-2	CASSEGGEQYF	TGCGCCAGCAGTGAGGGGGGGGAGCAGTACTTC
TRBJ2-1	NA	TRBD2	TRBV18	CASSPRSGRGNEQFF	TGTGCCAGCTCACCTCGCAGCGGGAGGGGCAATGAGCAGTTCTTC
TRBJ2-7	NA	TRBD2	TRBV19	CASSPSGLAGLYEQYF	TGTGCCAGTAGTCCCTCGGGTCTAGCGGGGCTCTACGAGCAGTACTTC
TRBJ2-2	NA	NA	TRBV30	CALSGGQGLNGELFF	TGTGCCCTCTCCGGGGGGCAGGGACTAAACGGGGAGCTGTTTTTT
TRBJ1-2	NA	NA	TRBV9	CASSSQRDYGYTF	TGTGCCAGCAGCTCGCAAAGAGACTATGGCTACACCTTC
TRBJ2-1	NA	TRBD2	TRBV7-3	CASSSDQAGGGNEQFF	TGTGCCAGCAGCTCCGATCAAGCGGGAGGGGGAAATGAGCAGTTCTTC
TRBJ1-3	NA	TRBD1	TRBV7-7	CASSADRVSGNTIYF	TGTGCTAGCAGCGCAGACAGGGTCTCTGGAAACACCATATATTTT
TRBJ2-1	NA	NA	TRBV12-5	CASGRGQGYNEQFF	TGTGCTAGTGGTAGAGGTCAGGGTTACAATGAGCAGTTCTTC
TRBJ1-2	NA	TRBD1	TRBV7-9	CASSLRTGGRYYGYTF	TGTGCCAGCAGCCTAAGGACAGGGGGTCGGTACTATGGCTACACCTTC
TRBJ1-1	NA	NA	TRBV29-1	CSAQYGQTNTEAFF	TGCAGCGCCCAATACGGACAGACGAACACTGAAGCTTTCTTT
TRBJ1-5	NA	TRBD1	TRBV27	CASSPLGQGGSPQHF	TGTGCCAGCAGTCCTCTCGGACAGGGCGGATCGCCCCAGCATTTT